This T cell receptor beta chain appears in the sequencing data of a study of shared clonotypes between healthy human individuals. Study details: CD4 naive cells filled three plates per donor, CD4 memory three, CD8 naive two and CD8 memory one.

The table came from immunoSEQ multiplex PCR; TCRdb's copy has only in-frame clones and leaves some out. The repertoire has roughly 2.5 million clones, about 92% of them found once; the top ten carry about 0.13%. CDR1 is MGHRA and CDR2 is YSYEKL in the germline V gene. V was clipped by 4 bases and J by 2 bases; unmatched bases: 11. This CDR3 contains 17 residues. The rearrangement uses TRBV4-1 and TRBJ1-3; TRBD1 matches at 7 bases. This TCR derives from a man between 18 and 29 years old in good health. Sequencing used naive CD4+ T cells sorted from blood. As for subset: CD45RA+ positively selected. The CDR3 nucleotides are TGCGCCAGCAGCCCAGGGGGGACAGTACCGACTGGAAACACCATATATTTT. This sequence encodes CASSPGGTVPTGNTIYF.